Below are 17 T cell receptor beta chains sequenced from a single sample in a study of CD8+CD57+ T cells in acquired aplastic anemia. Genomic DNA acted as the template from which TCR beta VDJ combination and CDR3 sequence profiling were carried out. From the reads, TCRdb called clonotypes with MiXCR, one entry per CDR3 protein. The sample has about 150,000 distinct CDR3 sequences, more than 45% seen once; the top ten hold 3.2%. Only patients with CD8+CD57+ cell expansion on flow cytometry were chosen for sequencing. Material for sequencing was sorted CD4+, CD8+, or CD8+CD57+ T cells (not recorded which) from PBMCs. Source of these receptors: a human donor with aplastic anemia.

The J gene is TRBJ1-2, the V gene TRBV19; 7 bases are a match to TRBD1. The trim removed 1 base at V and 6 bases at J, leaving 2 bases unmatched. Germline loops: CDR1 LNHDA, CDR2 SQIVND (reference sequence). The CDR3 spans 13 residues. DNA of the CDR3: TGTGCCAGTAGTATAGTTACAGGGGATGGCTACACCTTC. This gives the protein CASSIVTGDGYTF.

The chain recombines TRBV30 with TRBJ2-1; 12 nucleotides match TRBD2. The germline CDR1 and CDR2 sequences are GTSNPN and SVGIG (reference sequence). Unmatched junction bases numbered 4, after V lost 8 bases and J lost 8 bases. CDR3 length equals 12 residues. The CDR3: CARGLAGYEQFF. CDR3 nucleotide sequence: TGTGCCAGAGGACTAGCGGGATATGAGCAGTTCTTC.

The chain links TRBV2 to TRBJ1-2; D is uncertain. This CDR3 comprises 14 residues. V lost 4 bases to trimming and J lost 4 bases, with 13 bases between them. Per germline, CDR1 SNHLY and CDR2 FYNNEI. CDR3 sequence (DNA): TGTGCCAGCAGTGCTGAGCAGGCAAGCTATGGCTACACCTTC. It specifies CASSAEQASYGYTF.

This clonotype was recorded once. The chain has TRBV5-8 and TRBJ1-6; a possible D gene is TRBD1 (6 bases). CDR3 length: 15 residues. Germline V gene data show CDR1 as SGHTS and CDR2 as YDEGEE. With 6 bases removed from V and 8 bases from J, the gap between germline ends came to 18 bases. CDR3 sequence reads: CASNKPGHTDSPLHF. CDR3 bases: TGTGCCAGCAACAAACCGGGACATACCGATTCACCCCTCCACTTT.

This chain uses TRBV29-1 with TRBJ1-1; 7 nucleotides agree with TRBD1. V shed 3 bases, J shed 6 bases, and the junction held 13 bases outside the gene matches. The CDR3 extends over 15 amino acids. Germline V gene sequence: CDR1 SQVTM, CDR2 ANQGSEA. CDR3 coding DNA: TGCAGCGTTGACTTCACAGGGACAGTTTCCTCTGAAGCTTTCTTT. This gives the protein CSVDFTGTVSSEAFF.

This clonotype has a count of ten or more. Written as DNA, the CDR3 is TGTGCCAGCAGTTTCCGGGTCGGCACTGAAGCTTTCTTT. This translates into CASSFRVGTEAFF. This chain links TRBV12-3 or TRBV12-4 with TRBJ1-1; D call uncertain. The CDR3 totals 13 residues. V was cut by 3 bases and J by 4 bases, with 9 bases left in between.

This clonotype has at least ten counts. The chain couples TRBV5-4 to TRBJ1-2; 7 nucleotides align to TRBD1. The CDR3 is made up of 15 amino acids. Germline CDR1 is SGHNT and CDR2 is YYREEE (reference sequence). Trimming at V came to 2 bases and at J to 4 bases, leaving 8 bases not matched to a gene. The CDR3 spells CASSFVGTDIYGYTF. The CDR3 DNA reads TGTGCCAGCAGCTTTGTAGGGACAGATATCTATGGCTACACCTTC.

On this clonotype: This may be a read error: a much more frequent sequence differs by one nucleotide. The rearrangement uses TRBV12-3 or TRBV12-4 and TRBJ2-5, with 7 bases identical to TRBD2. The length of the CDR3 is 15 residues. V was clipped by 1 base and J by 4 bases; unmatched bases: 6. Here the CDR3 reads CASSLGGWTRETQYF. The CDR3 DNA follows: TGTGCCAGCAGTTTAGGGGGATGGACTAGAGAGACCCAGTACTTC.

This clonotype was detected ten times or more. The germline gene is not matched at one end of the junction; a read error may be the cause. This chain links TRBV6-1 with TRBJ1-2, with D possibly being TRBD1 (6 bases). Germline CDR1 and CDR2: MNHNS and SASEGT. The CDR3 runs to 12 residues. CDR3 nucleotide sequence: TGTGCCACCAGTGATGGGGGGCGCGGCTACACCTTC. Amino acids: CATSDGGRGYTF.

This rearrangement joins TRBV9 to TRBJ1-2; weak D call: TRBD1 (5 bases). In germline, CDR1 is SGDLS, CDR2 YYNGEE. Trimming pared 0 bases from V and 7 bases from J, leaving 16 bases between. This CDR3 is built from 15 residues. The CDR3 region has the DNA TGTGCCAGCAGCGTAGATGGCAGGGTTATGGCTGGCTACACCTTC. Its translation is CASSVDGRVMAGYTF.

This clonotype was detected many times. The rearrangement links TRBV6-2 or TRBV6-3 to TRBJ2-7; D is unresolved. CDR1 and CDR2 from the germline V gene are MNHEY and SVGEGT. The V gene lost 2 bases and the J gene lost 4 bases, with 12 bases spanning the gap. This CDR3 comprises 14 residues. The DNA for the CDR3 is TGTGCCAGCAGTTACATGGGATCAAGGTACGAGCAGTACTTC. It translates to CASSYMGSRYEQYF.

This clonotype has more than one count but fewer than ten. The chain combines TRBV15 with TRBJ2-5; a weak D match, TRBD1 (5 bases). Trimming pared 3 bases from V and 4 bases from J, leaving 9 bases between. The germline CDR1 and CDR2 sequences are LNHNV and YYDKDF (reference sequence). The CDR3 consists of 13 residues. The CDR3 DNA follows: TGTGCCACCAGCAGGGACATTACAGAGACCCAGTACTTC. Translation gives CATSRDITETQYF.

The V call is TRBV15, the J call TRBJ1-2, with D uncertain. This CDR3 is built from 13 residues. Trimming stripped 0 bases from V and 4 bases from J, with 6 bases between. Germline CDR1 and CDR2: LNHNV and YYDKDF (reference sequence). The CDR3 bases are TGTGCCACCAGCAGAGATGAATCCTATGGCTACACCTTC. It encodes CATSRDESYGYTF.

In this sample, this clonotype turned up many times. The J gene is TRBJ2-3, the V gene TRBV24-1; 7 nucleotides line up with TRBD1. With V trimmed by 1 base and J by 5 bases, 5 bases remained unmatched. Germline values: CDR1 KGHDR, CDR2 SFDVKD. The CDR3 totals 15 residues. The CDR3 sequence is CATSDFDRVGDTQYF. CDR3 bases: TGTGCCACCAGTGATTTTGACAGGGTGGGAGATACGCAGTATTTT.

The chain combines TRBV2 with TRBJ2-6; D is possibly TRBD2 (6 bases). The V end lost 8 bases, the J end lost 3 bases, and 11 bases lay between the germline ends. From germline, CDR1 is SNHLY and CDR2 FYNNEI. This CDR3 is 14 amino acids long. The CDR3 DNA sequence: TGTGCCAGCGGGCGGGGCGGTGGGGCCAACGTCCTGACTTTC. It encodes CASGRGGGANVLTF.

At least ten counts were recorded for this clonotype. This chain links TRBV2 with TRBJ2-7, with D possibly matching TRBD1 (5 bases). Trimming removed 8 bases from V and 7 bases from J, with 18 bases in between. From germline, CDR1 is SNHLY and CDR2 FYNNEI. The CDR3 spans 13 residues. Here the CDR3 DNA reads TGTGCCAGCGCACAACAGGAGAAAGGAGAGCAGTACTTC. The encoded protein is CASAQQEKGEQYF. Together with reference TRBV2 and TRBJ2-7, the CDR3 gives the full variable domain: EPEVTQTPSHQVTQMGQEVILRCVPISNHLYFYWYRQILGQKVEFLVSFYNNEISEKSEIFDDQFSVERPDGSNFTLKIRSTKLEDSAMYFCASAQQEKGEQYFGPGTRLTVT.

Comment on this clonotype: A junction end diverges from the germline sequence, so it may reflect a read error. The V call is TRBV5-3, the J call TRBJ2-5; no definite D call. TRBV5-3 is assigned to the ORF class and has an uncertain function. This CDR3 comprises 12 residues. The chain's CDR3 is CASSSSGETQYF. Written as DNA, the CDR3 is TGTGCCAGCAGCTCATCTGGAGAGACCCAGTACTTC.